This T cell receptor (beta chain) was observed in a study of T-cell reconstitution after alpha-beta-depleted transplantation in children. CDR1 and CDR2 (germline): SGHRS, YFSETQ. With 3 bases clipped from V and 2 bases from J, the junction kept 6 bases outside the gene matches. The CDR3 runs 15 residues. The authors prepared the TCRbeta library with unique molecular identifiers. Each CDR3 protein gets one entry after TCRdb re-called the PCR reads with MiXCR. The table has more than 450,000 distinct CDR3 sequences, about 16% seen once. The sample consisted of PBMCs from the stem cell graft donor, taken from the stem cell graft. This receptor was identified in a human donor who donated a stem cell graft to a child with acute lymphoblastic leukemia. The chain uses TRBV5-1 and TRBJ2-7; 9 bases match TRBD1. The CDR3 spells CASSYSGTGTYEQYF. The CDR3 DNA reads TGCGCCAGCAGCTATTCCGGGACAGGGACCTACGAGCAGTACTTC.